The rows below give T cell receptor beta chains drawn from one sample of a study of control samples from healthy donors and cancer patients. The repertoire was sequenced with immunoSEQ multiplex PCR; TCRdb's copy has only in-frame clones and lacks some. This sample yields roughly 130,000 clones, of which 90% are seen a single time; approximately 2.7% belongs to the top ten. Source material: blood. Receptors were obtained from a man aged 18 to 30 in good health. The CDR3 runs from the conserved cysteine through the conserved F or W. Each record gives: D gene, J gene, V gene, clone size, CDR3 protein, CDR3 DNA. D genes are given only for firm matches. Size is omitted from some rows. Given values are once, few, many or a class for expanded clones.

>NA|TRBJ2-1|TRBV12-5|once
CASAPPFRRAGYNEQFF
TGTGCTAGTGCCCCCCCCTTTCGGAGGGCGGGATACAATGAGCAGTTCTTC
>NA|TRBJ2-5|TRBV3-1/TRBV3-2|NA
CASSQDRGWEETQYF
TGTGCCAGCAGCCAAGACCGGGGCTGGGAGGAGACCCAGTACTTC
>TRBD2|TRBJ2-7|TRBV9|NA
CASSVSGGEQEQYF
TGTGCCAGCAGCGTAAGCGGGGGGGAGCAAGAGCAGTACTTC
>NA|TRBJ2-5|TRBV6-6|once
CASTLFGAGETQYF
TGTGCCAGCACCTTATTCGGGGCTGGTGAGACCCAGTACTTC
>NA|TRBJ2-5|TRBV5-4|NA
CASSSDRMGETQYF
TGTGCCAGCAGCTCTGACAGGATGGGGGAGACCCAGTACTTC
>NA|TRBJ2-2|TRBV2|few
CASRDQGIGTGELFF
TGTGCCAGCAGGGACCAGGGTATCGGCACCGGGGAGCTGTTTTTT
>TRBD2|TRBJ2-1|TRBV14|NA
CASSQGLAGGYEQFF
TGTGCCAGCAGCCAAGGACTAGCGGGAGGCTATGAGCAGTTCTTC
>TRBD2|TRBJ2-1|TRBV7-3|NA
CASAVAGSNEQFF
TGTGCCAGCGCGGTAGCGGGGAGCAATGAGCAGTTCTTC
>NA|TRBJ1-5|TRBV5-4|NA
CASSLGGRNQPQHF
TGTGCCAGCAGCTTGGGGGGTCGCAATCAGCCCCAGCATTTT
>NA|TRBJ1-3|TRBV27|NA
CASSWSSGNTIYF
TGTGCCAGCAGTTGGAGCTCTGGAAACACCATATATTTT
>TRBD1|TRBJ2-5|TRBV19|NA
CASSIDASGGSRETQYF
TGTGCCAGTAGTATTGACGCCTCAGGGGGCAGTCGGGAGACCCAGTACTTC
>NA|TRBJ1-5|TRBV2|NA
CASSGPGGIEQPQHF
TGTGCCAGCAGTGGGCCCGGGGGGATAGAACAGCCCCAGCATTTT
>NA|TRBJ2-2|TRBV28|NA
CASSLPGGLNTGELFF
TGTGCCAGCAGTTTACCCGGGGGGCTGAACACCGGGGAGCTGTTTTTT
>TRBD1|TRBJ1-5|TRBV28|NA
CASSFQGARQPQHF
TGTGCCAGCAGCTTTCAGGGGGCGCGCCAGCCCCAGCATTTT
>NA|TRBJ2-3|TRBV18|NA
CASSPGRGDTDTQYF
TGTGCCAGCTCACCGGGTCGGGGAGACACAGATACGCAGTATTTT
>TRBD2|TRBJ2-1|TRBV18|NA
CASSPRLAGRGGFDYNEQFF
TGTGCCAGCTCCCCGAGACTAGCGGGACGCGGGGGGTTTGACTACAATGAGCAGTTCTTC
>TRBD2|TRBJ2-5|TRBV9|NA
CASSVGGTSGKETQYF
TGTGCCAGCAGCGTAGGCGGGACTAGCGGGAAAGAGACCCAGTACTTC
>NA|TRBJ1-1|TRBV18|NA
CASSQGGGGINTEAFF
TGTGCCAGCTCCCAAGGGGGAGGGGGAATCAACACTGAAGCTTTCTTT
>TRBD2|TRBJ2-5|TRBV5-4|NA
CASTSGRREETQYF
TGTGCCAGCACCAGCGGGAGGAGGGAAGAGACCCAGTACTTC
>NA|TRBJ2-6|TRBV6-4|NA
CASSDSLSGANVLTF
TGTGCCAGCAGTGACTCACTCTCTGGGGCCAACGTCCTGACTTTC
>NA|TRBJ2-2|TRBV30|NA
CAWSGTGIGELFF
TGTGCCTGGAGTGGTACAGGGATCGGGGAGCTGTTTTTT
>NA|TRBJ2-6|TRBV11-2|NA
CASGAASSGANVLTF
TGTGCCAGCGGGGCTGCAAGCTCTGGGGCCAACGTCCTGACTTTC
>TRBD1|TRBJ1-5|TRBV27|NA
CASSPGTGQGNQPQHF
TGTGCCAGCAGTCCCGGGACAGGCCAGGGGAATCAGCCCCAGCATTTT
>NA|TRBJ2-3|TRBV7-9|NA
CASLARGPDTQYF
TGTGCCAGCTTGGCGCGAGGGCCAGATACGCAGTATTTT
>TRBD1|TRBJ2-7|TRBV19|NA
CASSQRQGLEQYF
TGTGCCAGTAGCCAACGACAGGGCCTCGAGCAGTACTTC
>TRBD1|TRBJ1-5|TRBV6-5|NA
CASSPDRVSNQPQHF
TGTGCCAGCAGTCCGGACAGGGTGAGCAATCAGCCCCAGCATTTT
>NA|TRBJ1-5|TRBV28|NA
CASGGQPQHF
TGTGCCAGTGGCGGCCAGCCCCAGCATTTT
>NA|TRBJ2-3|TRBV28|NA
CASSTVNTDTQYF
TGTGCCAGCAGTACAGTGAACACAGATACGCAGTATTTT
>NA|TRBJ2-3|TRBV5-1|NA
CASSLGGDTDTQYF
TGCGCCAGCAGCTTGGGAGGGGACACAGATACGCAGTATTTT
>NA|TRBJ1-5|TRBV7-2|NA
CASSLRGPQHF
TGTGCCAGCAGCCTAAGGGGGCCCCAGCATTTT
>NA|TRBJ2-1|TRBV11-2|NA
CASSLAGAKLYNEQFF
TGTGCCAGCAGCTTAGCCGGGGCCAAACTATACAATGAGCAGTTCTTC
>NA|TRBJ2-5|TRBV29-1|NA
CSVAVSRGETQYF
TGCAGCGTTGCGGTGTCCCGAGGCGAGACCCAGTACTTC
>NA|TRBJ2-5|TRBV11-1|NA
CASSLAQFQTQYF
TGTGCCAGCAGCTTAGCCCAGTTCCAGACCCAGTACTTC
>TRBD2|TRBJ2-1|TRBV6-6|NA
CASSLGGSPYNEQFF
TGTGCCAGCAGTTTGGGCGGGAGTCCCTACAATGAGCAGTTCTTC
>NA|TRBJ1-6|TRBV7-9|NA
CASTQTNSPLHF
TGTGCCAGCACCCAAACAAATTCACCCCTCCACTTT
>NA|TRBJ2-2|TRBV6-5|NA
CASRRSNTGELFF
TGTGCCAGCAGACGGTCGAACACCGGGGAGCTGTTTTTT
>NA|TRBJ2-1|TRBV2|NA
CASSDPLLDNEQFF
TGTGCCAGCAGTGATCCACTCCTCGACAATGAGCAGTTCTTC
>NA|TRBJ1-3|TRBV3-1/TRBV3-2|NA
CASSHTDRPSGNTIYF
TGTGCCAGCAGCCATACTGACAGACCCTCTGGAAACACCATATATTTT
>NA|TRBJ1-3|TRBV6-5|NA
CASLGRGNTIYF
TGTGCCAGCTTGGGGCGGGGAAACACCATATATTTT
>NA|TRBJ1-5|TRBV7-2|NA
CASSWGVSNQPQHF
TGTGCCAGCAGCTGGGGCGTAAGCAATCAGCCCCAGCATTTT
>NA|TRBJ1-2|TRBV9|once
CASSAGTDGYTF
TGTGCCAGCAGCGCCGGGACCGACGGCTACACCTTC
>NA|TRBJ1-5|TRBV27|NA
CASSSALGYGAYQPQHF
TGTGCCAGCAGTTCGGCCTTGGGCTATGGGGCCTATCAGCCCCAGCATTTT
>NA|TRBJ2-3|TRBV4-1|NA
CASSQTKSTDTQYF
TGCGCCAGCAGCCAAACCAAGAGCACAGATACGCAGTATTTT
>NA|TRBJ2-1|TRBV15|NA
CATSRKGTSYVVYNEQFF
TGTGCCACCAGCAGAAAAGGGACTTCCTATGTTGTCTACAATGAGCAGTTCTTC
>TRBD1|TRBJ2-7|TRBV4-1|NA
CASSPDPDRGHEQYF
TGCGCCAGCAGCCCAGATCCCGACAGGGGTCACGAGCAGTACTTC
>TRBD2|TRBJ2-1|TRBV5-1|NA
CASSLYSGGAYEQFF
TGCGCCAGCAGCTTGTATAGCGGGGGGGCCTATGAGCAGTTCTTC
>NA|TRBJ2-4|TRBV2|NA
CASSPGPKNIQYF
TGTGCCAGCAGTCCGGGCCCCAAAAACATTCAGTACTTC